This record looks at one T cell receptor beta chain sequence and its context. This sample is drawn from a study of PD-1 blockade in classical Hodgkin lymphoma. TCRdb's table, derived via immunoSEQ multiplex PCR, lists solely in-frame clones and lacks some. Here the sample spans 110,000 or so clones, roughly nine tenths being singletons. V lost 6 bases, J lost 7 bases, and 3 bases stayed unmatched. Germline V gene lookup returns CDR1 MNHEY and CDR2 SVGAGI. The CDR3 consists of 14 residues. Every patient experienced relapse after autologous stem cell transplantation, and brentuximab vedotin exposure varied.

The source was peripheral blood mononuclear cells (PBMCs), collected before the second cycle of nivolumab. The genes are TRBV6-5 and TRBJ2-1; 13 bases match TRBD2. The TCR was taken from a human donor with classical Hodgkin lymphoma. CDR3 nucleotide sequence: TGTGCCAGCAGCCCGACTAGCGGGAGGAATGAGCAGTTCTTC. This codes for CASSPTSGRNEQFF.